The clone carrying this T cell receptor beta chain was recorded at least ten times. Amplification targeted TCR beta CDR3 regions from RNA transcripts. HTBI primers drove first-round RT-PCR of the TCR CDR3. From the multiplex PCR reads, TCRdb called clonotypes with MiXCR, one entry per CDR3 protein. Here the sample spans a few hundred thousand distinct CDR3 sequences, under 20% being singletons. Among ophthalmopathy patients, the Clinical Activity Score reached at least 3, the NOSPECS grade reached at least 4, and duration remained under 3 months. The sample originates from a study of T cells in Graves' hyperthyroidism and ophthalmopathy. The CDR3 extends over 13 amino acids. The germline V and J ends were trimmed by 1 base and 6 bases, with 9 bases remaining between them. CDR1 is KGHSH and CDR2 is LQKENI in the germline V gene.

The genes are TRBV18 and TRBJ1-1; D not resolved. The specimen was blood. The sequence was collected from a man younger than 35 with Graves' ophthalmopathy. Here the CDR3 DNA reads TGTGCCAGCTCACCACGATTCGGTCCTGAAGCTTTCTTT. Its translation is CASSPRFGPEAFF.